This T cell receptor beta chain was captured in a study of T cell repertoires in cytomegalovirus infection. For the study at large: In public TCR beta signatures, there were indications of both CMV infection and matching HLA type.

Ten or more counts support this clonotype. Losses at the gene ends were 4 bases for V and 4 bases for J; bases not matched to a gene: 8. Germline assignment: CDR1 SGHTA and CDR2 FQGNSA. The CDR3 covers 16 residues. Each CDR3 protein is one row after TCRdb ran MiXCR on the reads. In the table there are fewer than 300,000 distinct CDR3 sequences, roughly 26% of which are singletons. This clonotype was sampled from a human donor in good health (CMV status not recorded). Some clones in this sample may be carry-over from other donors' samples. The V gene is TRBV7-2, the J gene TRBJ1-1, with 11 bases fitting TRBD1. What was sequenced was PBMCs. The CDR3 nucleotides are TGTGCCAGCAGCTCGGACAGGGGGCCGGTCGGCACTGAAGCTTTCTTT. Translated: CASSSDRGPVGTEAFF. The full variable domain, completed using reference TRBV7-2 and TRBJ1-1, is GAGVSQSPSNKVTEKGKDVELRCDPISGHTALYWYRQSLGQGLEFLIYFQGNSAPDKSGLPSDRFSAERTGGSVSTLTIQRTQQEDSAVYLCASSSDRGPVGTEAFFGQGTRLTVV.